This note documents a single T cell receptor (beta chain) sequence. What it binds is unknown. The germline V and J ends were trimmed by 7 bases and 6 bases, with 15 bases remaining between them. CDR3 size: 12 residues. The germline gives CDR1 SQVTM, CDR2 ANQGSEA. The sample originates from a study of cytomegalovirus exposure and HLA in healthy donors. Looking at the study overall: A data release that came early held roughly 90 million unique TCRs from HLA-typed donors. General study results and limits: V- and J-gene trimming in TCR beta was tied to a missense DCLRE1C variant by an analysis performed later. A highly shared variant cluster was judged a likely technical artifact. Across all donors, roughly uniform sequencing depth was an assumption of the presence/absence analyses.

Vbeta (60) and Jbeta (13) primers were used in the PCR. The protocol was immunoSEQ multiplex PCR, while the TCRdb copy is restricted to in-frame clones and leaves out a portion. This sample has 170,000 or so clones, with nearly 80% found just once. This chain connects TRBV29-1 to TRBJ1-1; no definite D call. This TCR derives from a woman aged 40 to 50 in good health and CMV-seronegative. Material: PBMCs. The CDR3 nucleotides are TGCAGCGCCGCCCGGGGTTGGTCTGAAGCTTTCTTT. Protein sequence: CSAARGWSEAFF. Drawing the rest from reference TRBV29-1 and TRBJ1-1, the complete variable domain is SAVISQKPSRDICQRGTSLTIQCQVDSQVTMMFWYRQQPGQSLTLIATANQGSEATYESGFVIDKFPISRPNLTFSTLTVSNMSPEDSSIYLCSAARGWSEAFFGQGTRLTVV.